Included here is one T cell receptor (beta chain) sequence, with context. From the RT-PCR reads, TCRdb called clonotypes with MiXCR, one entry per CDR3 protein. The sample holds 450,000 to 600,000 distinct CDR3 sequences; 7.2% are singletons and the top ten take around 14%. These data belong to a study of response to subunit inactivated influenza vaccine. Germline V gene data show CDR1 as SQVTM and CDR2 as ANQGSEA. Unmatched junction bases numbered 4, after V lost 6 bases and J lost 8 bases. The CDR3 sequence is 12 residues long. The sample here was PBMCs from blood, taken less than 30 months after vaccination. The chain combines TRBV29-1 with TRBJ2-1, with TRBD2 identical over 10 bases. This TCR was recovered from a man in his fifties or sixties who received an inactivated influenza vaccine. The CDR3 region is CSVAGGVDEQFF. CDR3 nucleotides: TGCAGCGTAGCGGGAGGGGTCGATGAGCAGTTCTTC.